This TCR beta chain was obtained from a study of shared clonotypes between healthy human individuals. Germline CDR1 reads SGHNT; CDR2 reads YENEEA. The CDR3 extends over 15 amino acids. The V end was cut by 1 base, the J end by 0 bases, with 6 bases between. Under the authors' procedure: Filtering differed, since immunoSEQ gave only junction sequences and no quality scores. The repertoire was sequenced with immunoSEQ multiplex PCR; TCRdb's copy has only in-frame clones and lacks some. The V and J calls and clone size come from that table; D and trimming were worked out from the DNA. The sample has around 500,000 clones; 76% are singletons.

The chain uses TRBV11-3 and TRBJ2-2; D not resolved. The sequence was obtained from a middle-aged woman in good health. Some clones in this sample may be carry-over from other donors' samples. The sample taken for sequencing was PBMCs. The CDR3 DNA reads TGTGCCAGCAGCTTAGCGGCGACGAACACCGGGGAGCTGTTTTTT. Translating it yields CASSLAATNTGELFF.